The clone carrying this T cell receptor beta chain was counted many times. The antigen is undetermined. Germline CDR1 and CDR2: MDHEN and SYDVKM. Trimming took 5 bases from V and 4 from J, leaving 6 bases between them. CDR3 size: 12 residues. The data belong to a study of regulatory T cells in long-lasting Graves disease. Across the study: Patients met the persistent Graves' disease definition after over 5 years of antithyroid drugs with positive TSH receptor antibodies.

Construction of the TCR beta libraries employed iRepertoire HTBI primers in conjunction with Arm-PCR of CDR3 regions. Per the original data handling: Across the samples, identification revealed 55 to 80 TRBV and 13 to 15 TRBJ segments. TCRdb ran MiXCR on the multiplex PCR reads and lists one entry per CDR3 protein. The V and J calls follow TCRdb's processing rather than the paper's. The data show around 500,000 distinct CDR3 sequences, around 21% seen once. Time point here: persistent/refractory GD, antithyroid drugs over 5 years with positive TRAb. PBMC-derived RNA was used for the TCR library. The source of the patients was an endocrinology department in Xi'an, China. Whole-study findings and limits: Reduced TCR diversity was observed in persistent Graves' patients versus newly diagnosed patients.

Sample: peripheral blood mononuclear cells (PBMCs), taken when the disease was refractory, from a patient treated with antithyroid drugs. The TCR sequence derives from a female donor with Graves disease. The V and J genes are TRBV28 and TRBJ1-5, with D uncertain. The CDR3 nucleotides read TGTGCCAGCAGTACTGGGAATCAGCCCCAGCATTTT. Protein product: CASSTGNQPQHF.